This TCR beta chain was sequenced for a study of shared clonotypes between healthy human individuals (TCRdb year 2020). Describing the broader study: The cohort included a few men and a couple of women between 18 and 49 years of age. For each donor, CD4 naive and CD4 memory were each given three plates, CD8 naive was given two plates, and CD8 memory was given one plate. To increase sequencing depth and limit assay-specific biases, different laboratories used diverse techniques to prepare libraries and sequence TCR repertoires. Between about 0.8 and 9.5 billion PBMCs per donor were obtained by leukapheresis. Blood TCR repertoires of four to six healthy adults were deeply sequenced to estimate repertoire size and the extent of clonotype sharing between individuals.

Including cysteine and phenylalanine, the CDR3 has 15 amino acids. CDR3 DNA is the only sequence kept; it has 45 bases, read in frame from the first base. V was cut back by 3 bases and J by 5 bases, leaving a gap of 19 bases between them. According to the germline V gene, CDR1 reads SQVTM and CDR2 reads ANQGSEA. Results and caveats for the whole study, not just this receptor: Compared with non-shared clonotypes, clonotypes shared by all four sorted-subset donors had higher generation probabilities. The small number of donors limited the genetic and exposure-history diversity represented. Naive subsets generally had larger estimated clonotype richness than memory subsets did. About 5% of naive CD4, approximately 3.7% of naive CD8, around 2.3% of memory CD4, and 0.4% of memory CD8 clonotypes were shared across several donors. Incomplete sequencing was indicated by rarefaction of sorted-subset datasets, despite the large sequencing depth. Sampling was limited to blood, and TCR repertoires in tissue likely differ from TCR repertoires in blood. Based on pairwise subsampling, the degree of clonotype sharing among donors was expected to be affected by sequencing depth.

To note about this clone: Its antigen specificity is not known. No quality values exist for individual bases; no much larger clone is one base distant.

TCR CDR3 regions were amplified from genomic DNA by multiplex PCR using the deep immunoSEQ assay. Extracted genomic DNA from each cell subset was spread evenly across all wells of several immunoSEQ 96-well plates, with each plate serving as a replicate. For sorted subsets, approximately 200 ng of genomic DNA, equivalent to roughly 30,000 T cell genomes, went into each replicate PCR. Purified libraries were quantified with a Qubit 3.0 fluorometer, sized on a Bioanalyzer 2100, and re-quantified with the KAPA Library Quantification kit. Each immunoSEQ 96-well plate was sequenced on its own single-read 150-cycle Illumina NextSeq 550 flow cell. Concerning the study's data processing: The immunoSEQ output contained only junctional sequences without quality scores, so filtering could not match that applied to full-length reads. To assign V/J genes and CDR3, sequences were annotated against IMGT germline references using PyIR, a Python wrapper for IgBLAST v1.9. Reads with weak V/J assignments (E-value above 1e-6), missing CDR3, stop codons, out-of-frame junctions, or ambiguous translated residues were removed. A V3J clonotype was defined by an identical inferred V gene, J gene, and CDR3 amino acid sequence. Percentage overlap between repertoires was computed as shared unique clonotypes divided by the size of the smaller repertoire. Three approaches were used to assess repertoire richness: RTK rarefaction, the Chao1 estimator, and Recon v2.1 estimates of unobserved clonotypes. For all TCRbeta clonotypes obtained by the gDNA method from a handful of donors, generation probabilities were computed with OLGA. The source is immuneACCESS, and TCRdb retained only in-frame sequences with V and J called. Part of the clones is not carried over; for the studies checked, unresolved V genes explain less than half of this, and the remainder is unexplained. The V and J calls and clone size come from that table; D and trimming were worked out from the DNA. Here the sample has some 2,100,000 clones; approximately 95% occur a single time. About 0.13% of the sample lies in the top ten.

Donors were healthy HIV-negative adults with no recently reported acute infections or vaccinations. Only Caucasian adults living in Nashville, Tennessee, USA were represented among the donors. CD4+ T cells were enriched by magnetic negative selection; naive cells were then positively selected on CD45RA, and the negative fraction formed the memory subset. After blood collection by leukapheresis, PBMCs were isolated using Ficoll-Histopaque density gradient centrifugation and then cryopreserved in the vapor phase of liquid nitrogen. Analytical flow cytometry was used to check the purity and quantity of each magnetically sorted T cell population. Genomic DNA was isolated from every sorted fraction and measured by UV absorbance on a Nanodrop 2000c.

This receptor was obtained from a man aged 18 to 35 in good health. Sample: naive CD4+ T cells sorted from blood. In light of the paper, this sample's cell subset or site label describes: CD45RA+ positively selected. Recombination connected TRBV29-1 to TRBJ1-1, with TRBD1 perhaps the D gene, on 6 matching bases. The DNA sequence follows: TGCAGCGTTGATGTGCTGGGGGCCGGTGCTACTGAAGCTTTCTTT. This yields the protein CSVDVLGAGATEAFF.